One and the same sample provided the 27 T cell receptor beta chains below, sequenced in a study of blood T cells in healthy people across ages. A sample-barcoded 5' primer and a J-beta primer mix were used in a second PCR of about 7 to 12 cycles. TCRdb recomputed calls from the 5' RACE reads with MiXCR, one row per CDR3 protein. The sample lists around 1.5 million distinct CDR3 sequences, 42% occurring once. Sequencing used blood. The receptors shown here come from a woman aged 18-35 years in good health.

V usage is TRBV2 and J usage is TRBJ2-7; possible D gene TRBD2, 5 bases. Germline CDR1 SNHLY, CDR2 FYNNEI. The CDR3 runs to 17 residues. V was shortened by 2 bases and J by 0 bases, with 17 bases between the two germline ends. The CDR3 protein is CASSEWSGGAGSYEQYF. The DNA of the CDR3 is TGTGCCAGCAGTGAATGGTCCGGAGGTGCGGGCTCCTACGAGCAGTACTTC.

This clonotype was counted ten times or more. The chain couples TRBV29-1 to TRBJ2-1; D is unresolved. Germline V lookup: CDR1 SQVTM, CDR2 ANQGSEA. Trimming removed 6 bases at V and 7 bases at J, with 13 bases between. The CDR3 sequence is 12 residues long. CDR3 nucleotides: TGCAGCGTCAGTGCCCGTGGGAATGAGCAGTTCTTC. Its translation: CSVSARGNEQFF.

The chain employs TRBV12-3 or TRBV12-4 and TRBJ2-1; 7 bases match TRBD1. With 4 bases clipped from V and 0 bases from J, the junction kept 9 bases outside the gene matches. CDR3 length equals 17 residues. CDR3 DNA: TGTGCCAGCAGTTCTAGGGGACAGTCCAGCTCCTACAATGAGCAGTTCTTC. It specifies CASSSRGQSSSYNEQFF.

This clonotype was counted ten times or more. The V call is TRBV29-1, the J call TRBJ1-5; 7 nucleotides line up with TRBD1. The junction had 14 bases not matched to a gene; V was cut back by 6 bases and J by 3 bases. The CDR3 is 16 amino acids. The germline V gene has CDR1 SQVTM and CDR2 ANQGSEA. The CDR3, as DNA: TGCAGCGTAACTACCGACCCCGGGACAGCCAATCAGCCCCAGCATTTT. It translates to CSVTTDPGTANQPQHF.

This clonotype has more than one count but fewer than ten. A junction boundary mismatches the germline segment, possibly from a read error. The genes are TRBV6-2 or TRBV6-3 and TRBJ2-7; possible D gene TRBD1, 6 bases. From germline, CDR1 is MNHEY and CDR2 SVGEGT. This CDR3 is built from 16 residues. The DNA of the CDR3 is TGTGCCGGCAGTTCGCCTACCGGGACACTCACCTACGAGCAGTACTTC. This sequence encodes CAGSSPTGTLTYEQYF.

This chain links TRBV6-5 with TRBJ2-7; TRBD1 matches 7 bases. This CDR3 contains 14 residues. Trimming took 5 bases from V and 7 from J; bases not matched to a gene: 11. Germline assignment: CDR1 MNHEY and CDR2 SVGAGI. This CDR3 reads CASSLQGYQSEQYF. CDR3 DNA sequence: TGTGCCAGCAGTCTACAGGGGTATCAATCTGAGCAGTACTTC.

The chain is built from TRBV2 and TRBJ2-4; D not resolved. The ends were cut back, 8 bases at V and 0 bases at J, with 11 bases in the middle. The CDR3 has 14 amino acids. Germline CDR1 and CDR2: SNHLY and FYNNEI. CDR3 loop: CASLNFEAKNIQYF. As DNA, the CDR3 is TGTGCCAGCCTTAACTTTGAAGCCAAAAACATTCAGTACTTC.

The gene calls are TRBV4-1 and TRBJ2-3, with 11 positions matching TRBD2. Germline assignment: CDR1 MGHRA and CDR2 YSYEKL. J lost 4 bases, V lost 1 base, and 4 bases had no gene match. The CDR3 runs to 16 residues. The CDR3 loop reads CASSQGTSGSADTQYF. CDR3 nucleotide sequence: TGCGCCAGCAGCCAAGGTACTAGCGGGAGCGCAGATACGCAGTATTTT.

The rearrangement joins TRBV2 to TRBJ2-5, with 7 bases that match TRBD2. Judging by the DNA end, TRBJ2-1 fits better; the J call may be wrong. Germline V gene data show CDR1 as SNHLY and CDR2 as FYNNEI. The CDR3 extends over 12 amino acids. The CDR3 DNA reads TGTGCCAGCACTAGCGGACAAGAGACCCAGTTCTTC. Translating it yields CASTSGQETQFF.

The CDR3: CASSVVGSRGGTDTQYF. The CDR3 DNA follows: TGTGCCAGCAGTGTAGTCGGGTCGCGGGGTGGCACAGATACGCAGTATTTT. The chain has TRBV6-1 and TRBJ2-3; a weak D match, TRBD2 (6 bases). Germline values: CDR1 MNHNS, CDR2 SASEGT. This CDR3 contains 17 residues. Trimming stripped 4 bases from V and 1 base from J, with 18 bases between.

The chain's CDR3 is CASRAGTGGSDTQYF. Written as DNA, the CDR3 is TGCGCCAGCAGGGCCGGGACAGGGGGCTCAGATACGCAGTATTTT. The rearrangement uses TRBV5-1 and TRBJ2-3, with 12 bases identical to TRBD1. Germline values: CDR1 SGHRS, CDR2 YFSETQ. The trim removed 5 bases at V and 4 bases at J, leaving 5 bases unmatched. The CDR3 runs 15 residues.

The chain carries TRBV5-1 and TRBJ2-5, with TRBD1 identical over 7 bases. The CDR3 runs to 17 residues. Germline CDR1 is SGHRS and CDR2 is YFSETQ. V lost 1 base, J lost 7 bases, and 16 bases stayed unmatched. This chain's CDR3 is CASSLSVVQGGGGTQYF. CDR3 sequence (DNA): TGCGCCAGCAGCTTGTCGGTCGTCCAAGGGGGCGGTGGGACCCAGTACTTC. The entire variable domain, with the rest obtained from reference TRBV5-1 and TRBJ2-5, is as follows: KAGVTQTPRYLIKTRGQQVTLSCSPISGHRSVSWYQQTPGQGLQFLFEYFSETQRNKGNFPGRFSGRQFSNSRSEMNVSTLELGDSALYLCASSLSVVQGGGGTQYFGPGTRLLVL.

This clonotype occurred once. The chain links TRBV10-3 to TRBJ2-1; 8 positions agree with TRBD1. The CDR3 loop spans 15 amino acids. The J segment lost 4 bases and the V segment lost 7 bases, leaving 9 bases of the junction unmatched. Germline V gene data show CDR1 as ENHRY and CDR2 as SYGVKD. The CDR3 coding sequence is TGTGCCATCAAACCGCCGGGACAGGCGTACAATGAGCAGTTCTTC. It codes for CAIKPPGQAYNEQFF.

This sequence joins TRBV20-1 and TRBJ2-4; no clear D. V lost 3 bases to trimming and J lost 1 base, with 10 bases between them. The CDR3 contains 14 residues. The germline gives CDR1 DFQATT, CDR2 SNEGSKA (reference sequence). The CDR3 DNA reads TGCAGTGCTAGGCCTCAGTCGGCCAAAAACATTCAGTACTTC. This gives the protein CSARPQSAKNIQYF.

The CDR3 reads CASSLSWTVKISGANVLTF. The CDR3 coding sequence is TGTGCCAGCAGTTTATCGTGGACGGTGAAGATATCCGGGGCCAACGTCCTGACTTTC. The gene calls are TRBV27 and TRBJ2-6; no clear D gene. V lost 0 bases to trimming and J lost 4 bases, with 19 bases between them. In germline, CDR1 is MNHEY, CDR2 SMNVEV (reference sequence). CDR3 length equals 19 residues.

The chain carries TRBV20-1 and TRBJ1-2, with 9 bases aligning to TRBD1. The germline CDR1 and CDR2 sequences are DFQATT and SNEGSKA (reference sequence). The junction had 16 bases not matched to a gene; V was cut back by 4 bases and J by 4 bases. The CDR3 sequence is 17 residues long. CDR3 bases: TGCAGTGCTAAAGAGGGCGGACAGGGGCAAATGGGCTATGGCTACACCTTC. Translating gives CSAKEGGQGQMGYGYTF.

This clonotype appeared a single time. The chain combines TRBV6-6 with TRBJ1-1; possibly TRBD1 for D (5 bases). Germline values: CDR1 MNHNY, CDR2 SVGAGI (reference sequence). The V gene lost 2 bases and the J gene lost 1 base, with 11 bases spanning the gap. This CDR3 contains 15 residues. CDR3 DNA sequence: TGTGCCAGCAGTTACGAGGGGCTCTCGAACACTGAAGCTTTCTTT. This encodes CASSYEGLSNTEAFF.

The genes are TRBV12-5 and TRBJ2-7; 14 bases are shared with TRBD2. The CDR3 spans 18 residues. Germline V gene sequence: CDR1 LGHNT, CDR2 FRNRAP. V shed 2 bases, J shed 2 bases, and the junction held 8 bases outside the gene matches. The CDR3 sequence: CASGLPPATSGRAYEQYF. As DNA, the CDR3 is TGTGCTAGTGGTTTGCCCCCTGCGACTAGCGGGAGGGCCTACGAGCAGTACTTC.

The chain joins TRBV9 to TRBJ2-2; 9 bases are a match to TRBD2. The V segment lost 5 bases and the J segment 4 bases; nucleotides outside the gene matches: 9. The CDR3 contains 16 residues. Per the germline V gene, CDR1 is SGDLS and CDR2 is YYNGEE. The CDR3: CASRVEAGGTTGELFF. The CDR3 region has the DNA TGTGCCAGCAGAGTGGAAGCGGGGGGTACCACCGGGGAGCTGTTTTTT.

The chain is built from TRBV28 and TRBJ2-5, with TRBD1 matching 8 bases. The CDR3 contains 16 residues. J gave up 1 base and V 4 bases, and 8 bases lay outside the gene matches. The germline CDR1 and CDR2 sequences are MDHEN and SYDVKM. CDR3 amino acids: CASSSRQGLGQETQYF. CDR3 DNA: TGTGCCAGCAGTTCCAGACAGGGGTTGGGCCAAGAGACCCAGTACTTC.

J is TRBJ2-2 and V is TRBV30; D call uncertain. CDR1 GTSNPN and CDR2 SVGIG come from the germline V gene (reference sequence). The CDR3 is 13 residues long. Trimming stripped 4 bases from V and 8 bases from J, with 14 bases between. CDR3 residues: CAWKRRGVGELFF. In DNA form, the CDR3 reads TGTGCCTGGAAGAGGCGTGGGGTAGGGGAGCTGTTTTTT.

This clonotype appeared a few times. CDR3 coding DNA: TGCAGTGCCGCCTGGGGGGGTCCGTGGAATGAGCAGTTCTTC. It is translated as CSAAWGGPWNEQFF. The rearrangement joins TRBV20-1 to TRBJ2-1, with 7 bases fitting TRBD2. The CDR3 totals 14 residues. Germline V gene lookup returns CDR1 DFQATT and CDR2 SNEGSKA (reference sequence). The junction had 12 bases not matched to a gene; V was cut back by 6 bases and J by 7 bases.

The J gene is TRBJ1-2, the V gene TRBV28; TRBD1 matches at 9 bases. Germline V gene lookup returns CDR1 MDHEN and CDR2 SYDVKM. Trimming took 4 bases from V and 6 from J; bases not matched to a gene: 12. This CDR3 has 16 amino acids. The CDR3 DNA sequence: TGTGCCAGCAGTTCGCCGGGACAGGGAAAAACGGATGGCTACACCTTC. Translated: CASSSPGQGKTDGYTF.

The chain links TRBV27 to TRBJ1-5; D might be TRBD1 (5 bases). CDR1 and CDR2 from the germline V gene are MNHEY and SMNVEV (reference sequence). The CDR3 length is 18 residues. The ends were cut back, 5 bases at V and 7 bases at J, with 27 bases in the middle. The CDR3 region has the DNA TGTGCCAGCAGTCCCTTGCTCCGTGGGGGTCCAGGGCGGCAGCCCCAGCATTTT. Amino acid sequence: CASSPLLRGGPGRQPQHF.

This clonotype was counted between two and nine times. This chain connects TRBV21-1 to TRBJ2-5; TRBD1 is the table's D call, not checked against the DNA. TRBV21-1 is noted as a pseudogene. The length of the CDR3 is 17 residues. The DNA of the CDR3 is TGTGCCAGCAGCAAAGATAGGTTGGGGACAGCTCAAGAGACCCAGTACTTC. Protein sequence: CASSKDRLGTAQETQYF.

The gene calls are TRBV6-1 and TRBJ2-7; TRBD1 agrees at 8 bases. CDR1 and CDR2 from the germline V gene are MNHNS and SASEGT. With V trimmed by 2 bases and J by 5 bases, 8 bases remained unmatched. The CDR3 covers 15 residues. This chain's CDR3 is CASSEKTGDLDEQYF. The CDR3, as DNA: TGTGCCAGCAGTGAAAAGACAGGGGATCTTGACGAGCAGTACTTC.

This clonotype came up a few times. The CDR3 here is CASSSGRTEAFF. DNA of the CDR3: TGTGCCAGCAGTTCGGGGCGCACTGAAGCTTTCTTT. The gene calls are TRBV25-1 and TRBJ1-1, with D perhaps matching TRBD1 (5 bases). This CDR3 has 12 amino acids. Germline-derived CDR1 and CDR2 are MGHDK and SYGVNS. Between the trimmed V and J ends, which lost 5 bases and 4 bases, there was a span of 8 bases.